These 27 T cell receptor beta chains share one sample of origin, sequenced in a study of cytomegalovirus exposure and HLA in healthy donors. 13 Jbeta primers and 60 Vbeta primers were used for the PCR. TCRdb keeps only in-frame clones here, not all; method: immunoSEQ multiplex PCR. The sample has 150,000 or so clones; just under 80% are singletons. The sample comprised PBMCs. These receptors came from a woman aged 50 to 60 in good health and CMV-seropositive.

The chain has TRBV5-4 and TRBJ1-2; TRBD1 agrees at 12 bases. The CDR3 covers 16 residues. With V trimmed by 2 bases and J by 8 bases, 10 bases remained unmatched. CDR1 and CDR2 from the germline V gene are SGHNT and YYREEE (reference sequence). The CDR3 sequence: CASSFAGTGGARGYTF. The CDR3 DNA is TGTGCCAGCAGCTTCGCCGGGACAGGGGGCGCAAGGGGCTACACCTTC.

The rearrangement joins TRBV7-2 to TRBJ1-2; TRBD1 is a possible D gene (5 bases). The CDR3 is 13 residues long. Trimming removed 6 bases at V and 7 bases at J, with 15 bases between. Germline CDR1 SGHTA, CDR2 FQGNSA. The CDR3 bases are TGTGCCAGCAGTCAGGGATCCGGAATTGGCTACACCTTC. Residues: CASSQGSGIGYTF.

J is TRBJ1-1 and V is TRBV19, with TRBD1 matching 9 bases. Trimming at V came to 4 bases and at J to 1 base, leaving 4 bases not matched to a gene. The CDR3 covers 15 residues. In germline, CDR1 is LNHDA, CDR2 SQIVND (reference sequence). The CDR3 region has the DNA TGTGCCAGTAGTAGGACAGGGGCGTCGAACACTGAAGCTTTCTTT. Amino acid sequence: CASSRTGASNTEAFF.

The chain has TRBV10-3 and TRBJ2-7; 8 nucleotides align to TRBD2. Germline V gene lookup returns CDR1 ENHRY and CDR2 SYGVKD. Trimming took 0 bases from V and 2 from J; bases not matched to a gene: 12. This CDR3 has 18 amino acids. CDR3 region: CAISESPGGRSPPYEQYF. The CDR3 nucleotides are TGTGCCATCAGTGAGTCCCCAGGCGGGAGGTCCCCACCCTACGAGCAGTACTTC.

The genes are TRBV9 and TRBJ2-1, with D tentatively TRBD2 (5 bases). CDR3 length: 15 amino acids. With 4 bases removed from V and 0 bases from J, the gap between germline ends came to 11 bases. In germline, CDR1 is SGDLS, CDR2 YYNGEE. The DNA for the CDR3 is TGTGCCAGCAGCTTCGAGGCGGGCTCCTACAATGAGCAGTTCTTC. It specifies CASSFEAGSYNEQFF.

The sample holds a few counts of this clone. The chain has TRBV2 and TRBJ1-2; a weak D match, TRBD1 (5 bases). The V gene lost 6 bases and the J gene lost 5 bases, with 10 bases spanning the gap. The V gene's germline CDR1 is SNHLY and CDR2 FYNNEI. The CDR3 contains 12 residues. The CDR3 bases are TGTGCCAGCAGGCTAGACAGTTATGGCTACACCTTC. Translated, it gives CASRLDSYGYTF.

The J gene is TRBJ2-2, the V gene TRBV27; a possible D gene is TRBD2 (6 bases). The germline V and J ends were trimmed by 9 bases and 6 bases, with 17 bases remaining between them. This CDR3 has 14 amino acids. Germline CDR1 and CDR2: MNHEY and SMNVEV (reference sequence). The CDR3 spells CASRSGSTAGELFF. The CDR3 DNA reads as TGTGCCAGTCGGAGCGGGTCGACGGCCGGGGAGCTGTTTTTT.

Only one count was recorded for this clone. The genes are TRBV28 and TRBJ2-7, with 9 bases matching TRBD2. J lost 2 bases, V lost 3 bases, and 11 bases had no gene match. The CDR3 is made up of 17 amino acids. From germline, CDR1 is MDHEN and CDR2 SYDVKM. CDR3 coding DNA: TGTGCCAGCAGTTTTCTCGGTAGCGGGAGACAGCCCTACGAGCAGTACTTC. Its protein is CASSFLGSGRQPYEQYF.

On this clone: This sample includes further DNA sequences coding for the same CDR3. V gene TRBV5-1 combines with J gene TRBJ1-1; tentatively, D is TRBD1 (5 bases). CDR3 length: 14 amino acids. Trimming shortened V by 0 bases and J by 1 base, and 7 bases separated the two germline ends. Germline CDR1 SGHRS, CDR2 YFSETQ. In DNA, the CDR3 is TGCGCCAGCAGCTTGGACGGGGGGAACACTGAAGCTTTCTTT. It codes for CASSLDGGNTEAFF. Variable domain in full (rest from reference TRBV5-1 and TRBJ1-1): KAGVTQTPRYLIKTRGQQVTLSCSPISGHRSVSWYQQTPGQGLQFLFEYFSETQRNKGNFPGRFSGRQFSNSRSEMNVSTLELGDSALYLCASSLDGGNTEAFFGQGTRLTVV.

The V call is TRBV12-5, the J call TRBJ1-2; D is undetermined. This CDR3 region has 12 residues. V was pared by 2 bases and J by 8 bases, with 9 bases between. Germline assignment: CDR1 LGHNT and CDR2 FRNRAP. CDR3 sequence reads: CASGLTVWGYTF. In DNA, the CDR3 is TGTGCTAGTGGTTTGACGGTCTGGGGCTACACCTTC.

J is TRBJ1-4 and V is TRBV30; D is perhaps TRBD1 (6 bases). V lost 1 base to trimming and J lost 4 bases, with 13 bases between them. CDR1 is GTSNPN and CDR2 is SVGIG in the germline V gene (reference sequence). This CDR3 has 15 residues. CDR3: CAWSGTVLNNEKLFF. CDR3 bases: TGTGCCTGGAGTGGGACAGTTCTTAATAATGAAAAACTGTTTTTT.

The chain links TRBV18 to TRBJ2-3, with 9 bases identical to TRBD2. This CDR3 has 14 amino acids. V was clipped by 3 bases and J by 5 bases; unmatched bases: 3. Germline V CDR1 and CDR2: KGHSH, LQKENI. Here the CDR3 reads CASSPAGGLDTQYF. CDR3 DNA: TGTGCCAGCTCACCGGCGGGAGGGCTAGATACGCAGTATTTT.

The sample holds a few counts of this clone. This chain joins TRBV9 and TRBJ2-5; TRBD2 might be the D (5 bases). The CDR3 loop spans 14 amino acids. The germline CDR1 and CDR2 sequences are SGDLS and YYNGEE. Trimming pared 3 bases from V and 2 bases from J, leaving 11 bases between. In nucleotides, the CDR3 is TGTGCCAGCAGCGCCTCCCGGGGACAAGAGACCCAGTACTTC. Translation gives CASSASRGQETQYF.

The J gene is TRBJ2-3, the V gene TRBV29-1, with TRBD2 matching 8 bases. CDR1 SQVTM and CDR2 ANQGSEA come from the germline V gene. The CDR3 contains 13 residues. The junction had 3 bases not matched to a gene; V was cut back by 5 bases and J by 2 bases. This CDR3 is CSVSGGNTDTQYF. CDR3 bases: TGCAGCGTTTCGGGAGGGAACACAGATACGCAGTATTTT.

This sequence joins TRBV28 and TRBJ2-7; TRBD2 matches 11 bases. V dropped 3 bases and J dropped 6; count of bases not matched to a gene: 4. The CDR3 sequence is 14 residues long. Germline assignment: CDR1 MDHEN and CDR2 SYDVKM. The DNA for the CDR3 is TGTGCCAGCAGTTTCACTAGCGGGAGCGGCGAGCAGTACTTC. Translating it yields CASSFTSGSGEQYF.

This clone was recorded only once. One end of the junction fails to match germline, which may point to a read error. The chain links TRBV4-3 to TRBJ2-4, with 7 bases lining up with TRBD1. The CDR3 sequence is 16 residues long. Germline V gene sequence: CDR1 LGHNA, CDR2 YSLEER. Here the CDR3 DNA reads TGCGCCAGCAGCCAAGACCACGGGACAGACAAAAACAGTCAGTACTTC. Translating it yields CASSQDHGTDKNSQYF.

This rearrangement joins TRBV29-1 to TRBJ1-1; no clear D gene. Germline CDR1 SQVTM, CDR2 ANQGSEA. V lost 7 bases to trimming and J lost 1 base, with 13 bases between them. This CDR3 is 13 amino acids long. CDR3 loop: CSASSTSNTEAFF. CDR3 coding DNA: TGCAGCGCCTCCTCGACATCGAACACTGAAGCTTTCTTT.

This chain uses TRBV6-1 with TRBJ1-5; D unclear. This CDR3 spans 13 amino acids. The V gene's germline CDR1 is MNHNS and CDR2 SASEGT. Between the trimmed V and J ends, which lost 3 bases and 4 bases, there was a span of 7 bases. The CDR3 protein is CASSEVQNQPQHF. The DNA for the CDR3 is TGTGCCAGCAGTGAGGTGCAGAATCAGCCCCAGCATTTT.

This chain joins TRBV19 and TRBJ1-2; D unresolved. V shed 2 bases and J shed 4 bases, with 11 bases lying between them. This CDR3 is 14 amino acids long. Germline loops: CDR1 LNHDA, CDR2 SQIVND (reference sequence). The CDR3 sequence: CASSITSEVYGYTF. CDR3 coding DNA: TGTGCCAGTAGTATAACCTCAGAAGTCTATGGCTACACCTTC.

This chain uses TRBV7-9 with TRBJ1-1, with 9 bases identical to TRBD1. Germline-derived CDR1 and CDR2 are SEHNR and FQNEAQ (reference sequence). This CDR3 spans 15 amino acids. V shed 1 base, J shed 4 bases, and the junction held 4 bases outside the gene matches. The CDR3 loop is CASSLDGQGTTEAFF. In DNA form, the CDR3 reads TGTGCCAGCAGCTTAGACGGACAGGGGACCACTGAAGCTTTCTTT.

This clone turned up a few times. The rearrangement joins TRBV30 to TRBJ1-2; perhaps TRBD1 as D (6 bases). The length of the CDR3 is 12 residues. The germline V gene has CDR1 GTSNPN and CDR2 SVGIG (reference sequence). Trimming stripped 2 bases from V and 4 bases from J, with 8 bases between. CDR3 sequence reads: CAWSRDTYGYTF. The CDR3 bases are TGTGCCTGGAGTCGGGACACCTATGGCTACACCTTC.

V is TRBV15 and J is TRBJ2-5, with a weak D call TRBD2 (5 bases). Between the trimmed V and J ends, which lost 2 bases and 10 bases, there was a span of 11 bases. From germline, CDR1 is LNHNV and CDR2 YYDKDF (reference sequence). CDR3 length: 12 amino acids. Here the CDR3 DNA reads TGTGCCACCAGCAGAACCCACCGGGGCCAGTACTTC. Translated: CATSRTHRGQYF.

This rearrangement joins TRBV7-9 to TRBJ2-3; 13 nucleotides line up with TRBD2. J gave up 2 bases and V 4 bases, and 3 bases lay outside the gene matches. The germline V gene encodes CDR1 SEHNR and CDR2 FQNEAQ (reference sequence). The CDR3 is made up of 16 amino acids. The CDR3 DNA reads TGTGCCAGCAGCTCGGGACTAGCGGGATTCACAGATACGCAGTATTTT. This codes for CASSSGLAGFTDTQYF.

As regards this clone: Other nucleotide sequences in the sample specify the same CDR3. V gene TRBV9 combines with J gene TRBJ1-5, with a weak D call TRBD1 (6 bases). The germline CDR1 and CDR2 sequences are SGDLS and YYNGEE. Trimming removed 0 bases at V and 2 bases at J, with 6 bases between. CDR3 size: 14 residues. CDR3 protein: CASSVGQGNQPQHF. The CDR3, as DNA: TGTGCCAGCAGCGTAGGACAGGGCAATCAGCCCCAGCATTTT.

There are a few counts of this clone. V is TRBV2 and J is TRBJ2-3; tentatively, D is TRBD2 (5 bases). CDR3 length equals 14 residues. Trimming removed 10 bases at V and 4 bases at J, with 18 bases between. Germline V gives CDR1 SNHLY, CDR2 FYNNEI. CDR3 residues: CAITALEGSDTQYF. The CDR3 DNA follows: TGTGCCATCACCGCCCTCGAGGGATCAGATACGCAGTATTTT.

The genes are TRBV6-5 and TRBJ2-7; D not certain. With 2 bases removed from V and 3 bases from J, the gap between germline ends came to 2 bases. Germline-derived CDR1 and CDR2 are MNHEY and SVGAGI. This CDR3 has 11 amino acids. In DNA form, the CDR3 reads TGTGCCAGCAGTTACCTCTACGAGCAGTACTTC. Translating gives CASSYLYEQYF.

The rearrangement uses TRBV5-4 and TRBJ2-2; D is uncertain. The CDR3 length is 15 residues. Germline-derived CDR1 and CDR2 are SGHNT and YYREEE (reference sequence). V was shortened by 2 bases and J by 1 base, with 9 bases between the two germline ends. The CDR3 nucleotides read TGTGCCAGCAGCTTTTGGCGGCTGAACACCGGGGAGCTGTTTTTT. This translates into CASSFWRLNTGELFF.